This T cell receptor (beta chain) was obtained from a study of blood T cell repertoires in COVID-19 (dated by TCRdb to 2018 to 2021). Study-level background: Collaborator samples came from the United States, Italy and Spain and covered acute and convalescent phases of COVID-19. The prospective study material was composed of cDNA or gDNA derived from T cells, B-cell-depleted T cells, or PBMCs. Deeply sampled blood TCRbeta repertoires from subjects exposed to, actively infected with, or recovered from COVID-19 were included in the dataset. The repertoires were released in a freely available public database intended as a resource for research on the immune response to SARS-CoV-2. The samples were drawn from the first 160 participants of the ongoing ImmuneRACE study and from roughly 1,300 subjects provided by 6 global collaborators. Nearly every sample came with metadata listing a de-identified subject ID, COVID-19 status, age in years and sex. Where available, HLA class I and class II types were taken from metadata supplied by the sample provider and were not determined by assay-based typing.

The CDR3 sequence holds 15 residues, the cysteine and phenylalanine included. Only the CDR3 DNA stays, 45 bases, in frame from base 1. Unmatched junction bases come to 5, with V trimmed by 3 bases and J by 6 bases. The germline V gene supplies CDR1 MRHNA and CDR2 SNTAGT. About this clone itself: No cognate antigen has been identified for it. Per-base quality was not reported, and no clone a single base away is much larger than it.

Paper-wide results and their limitations: How much clinical and demographic metadata was included differed by source and by participant, and the metadata was provided uncurated.

Collaborating institutions collected whole blood in K2EDTA tubes following their own protocols. For TCRbeta analysis, collaborator samples were shipped as frozen whole blood, as isolated PBMCs, or as DNA extracted from either sample type. TCRbeta CDR3 regions were amplified from genomic DNA by means of the immunoSEQ Assay, a bias-controlled multiplex PCR. The authors' analysis ran thus. Nucleated cell counts per sample were estimated from amplification of reference gene primers within the assay. Sequence reads were collapsed and filtered to measure the absolute abundance of every unique TCRbeta CDR3 rearrangement. For each sample, productive Simpson clonality was calculated by taking the square root of Simpson's diversity index across productive rearrangements. TCRdb stores this immuneACCESS table with in-frame sequences only. Part of the clones is absent; in the studies checked, under half of the shortfall reflects unresolved V genes, and no reason is known for the rest. V and J calls plus clone size are reproduced from that table; the DNA served to infer D and trimming. The sample data list some 150,000 clones, and under 85% of these were observed just once. The top ten constitute approximately 9% of the sample.

Sequences were obtained from peripheral blood. The sequence derives from an elderly woman in a cohort sampled during active or convalescent COVID-19. The rearrangement joined TRBV6-4 to TRBJ2-1; a stretch of 10 junction bases matches TRBD2. The CDR3 loop reads CASSEERGGFNEQFF. The DNA reads as follows: TGTGCCAGCAGTGAGGAGCGGGGGGGATTCAATGAGCAGTTCTTC.